The text below deals with one TCR beta chain. Antigen specificity is unknown. The data originate from a study of post-analysis software for immune sequencing data. General study points: The study found significantly lower normalized Chao1 diversity in multiple sclerosis patients than in controls. Under F measure analysis, samples from one preparation batch co-clustered strongly.

Unique molecular identifiers featured in each of the TCR beta cDNA libraries. One entry per CDR3 protein, called by TCRdb with MiXCR from the PCR reads. The sample yields about 820,000 distinct CDR3 sequences, roughly half seen once. Sample: blood. The sequence derives from a girl aged 5-17 years with multiple sclerosis.

The CDR3 sequence is CASSQSSLGGTGFYEQYF. CDR3 bases: TGTGCCAGCAGCCAATCGAGCTTGGGCGGGACAGGATTCTACGAGCAGTACTTC. The chain is built from TRBV4-2 and TRBJ2-7, with 8 nucleotides matching TRBD1. The germline V gene has CDR1 LGHNA and CDR2 YNFKEQ. Germline trimming cut 2 bases from V and 3 bases from J; bases unmatched to any gene: 15. The CDR3 has 18 residues.